Following are 21 T cell receptor beta chains from one sample sequenced in a study of monozygotic twins with inflammatory bowel disease. TCRdb re-called the 5' RACE reads and gives one entry per CDR3 protein, without DNA. This sample's table reports 300,000 to 400,000 distinct CDR3 sequences. Sequencing used blood. These receptors came from a human donor with ulcerative colitis or Crohn's disease, or a healthy co-twin of an affected twin (not recorded which).

The chain joins TRBV27 to TRBJ2-7. The CDR3 is 13 amino acids. Germline lookup yields CDR1 MNHEY and CDR2 SMNVEV (reference sequence). CDR3 region: CASSLGLSSRQYF.

The rearrangement uses TRBV28 and TRBJ2-4; there is no DNA to check the TCRdb D call of TRBD2. The CDR3 has 14 amino acids. Per the germline V gene, CDR1 is MDHEN and CDR2 is SYDVKM. CDR3: CASASAEGKNIQYF.

The genes are TRBV5-1 and TRBJ2-2; TCRdb names TRBD2, which stays unverified in the absence of DNA. Germline V lookup: CDR1 SGHRS, CDR2 YFSETQ. This CDR3 has 15 amino acids. This CDR3 reads CASSLLAGGAGELFF.

This chain links TRBV7-3 with TRBJ2-2; without DNA, the TCRdb call of TRBD1 cannot be checked. This CDR3 is built from 14 residues. From germline, CDR1 is SGHTA and CDR2 FQGTGA. The CDR3 here is CASRRGPNTGELFF.

The rearrangement uses TRBV19 and TRBJ2-5. The CDR3 sequence is 15 residues long. CDR1 is LNHDA and CDR2 is SQIVND in the germline V gene (reference sequence). CDR3 loop: CASSISTAYSETQYF.

The rearrangement uses TRBV10-2 and TRBJ1-1. The germline CDR1 and CDR2 sequences are WSHSY and SAAADI. The CDR3 length is 11 residues. The CDR3 loop reads CASSFGDEAFF.

The rearrangement links TRBV10-3 to TRBJ1-1; checking the TCRdb D call of TRBD1 is not possible without DNA. This CDR3 is built from 15 residues. Germline assignment: CDR1 ENHRY and CDR2 SYGVKD. The CDR3 loop reads CAITPDRGYVSEAFF.

The CDR3 protein is CASSPIPGYYYEQYF. The rearrangement uses TRBV5-1 and TRBJ2-7; lacking DNA, the TRBD1 call made by TCRdb goes unchecked. Germline V lookup: CDR1 SGHRS, CDR2 YFSETQ. The CDR3 has 15 residues. Complete variable domain (other parts from reference TRBV5-1 and TRBJ2-7): KAGVTQTPRYLIKTRGQQVTLSCSPISGHRSVSWYQQTPGQGLQFLFEYFSETQRNKGNFPGRFSGRQFSNSRSEMNVSTLELGDSALYLCASSPIPGYYYEQYFGPGTRLTVT.

The chain combines TRBV4-1 with TRBJ1-2; there is no DNA to check the TCRdb D call of TRBD1. The germline V gene encodes CDR1 MGHRA and CDR2 YSYEKL. The CDR3 runs 14 residues. The CDR3 sequence is CASSRMTGNYGYTF.

The rearrangement uses TRBV7-9 and TRBJ1-6. CDR1 and CDR2 from the germline V gene are SEHNR and FQNEAQ (reference sequence). This CDR3 spans 12 amino acids. The CDR3: CASSLDYSPLHF. The entire variable domain, with the rest obtained from reference TRBV7-9 and TRBJ1-6, is as follows: DTGVSQNPRHKITKRGQNVTFRCDPISEHNRLYWYRQTLGQGPEFLTYFQNEAQLEKSRLLSDRFSAERPKGSFSTLEIQRTEQGDSAMYLCASSLDYSPLHFGNGTRLTVT.

This chain joins TRBV4-1 and TRBJ2-7. Germline V gene lookup returns CDR1 MGHRA and CDR2 YSYEKL. The CDR3 runs to 15 residues. The CDR3 sequence: CASSQGLTGPYEQYF.

V and J are TRBV29-1 and TRBJ1-2; the TRBD1 assignment by TCRdb is unverifiable without DNA. Germline CDR1 and CDR2: SQVTM and ANQGSEA. CDR3 length: 13 amino acids. The CDR3 sequence is CSVWAGGGPGYTF.

The chain links TRBV14 to TRBJ2-7; TCRdb outputs TRBD1, but without DNA this stays unchecked. Germline CDR1 is SGHDN and CDR2 is FVKESK. The length of the CDR3 is 16 residues. The CDR3 sequence is CASSQTPGQGSYEQYF.

This rearrangement joins TRBV4-1 to TRBJ2-1; TCRdb's D call of TRBD2 is untestable without DNA. Germline V gene sequence: CDR1 MGHRA, CDR2 YSYEKL. The CDR3 is made up of 16 amino acids. CDR3 residues: CASSHPRSGKGNEQFF.

This chain uses TRBV12-3 or TRBV12-4 with TRBJ2-5; as DNA is missing, the TRBD1 call by TCRdb cannot be tested. This CDR3 has 15 residues. The CDR3: CASSQDRFTTETQYF.

The chain couples TRBV3-1 to TRBJ2-7. The germline V gene encodes CDR1 LGHDT and CDR2 YNNKEL (reference sequence). The CDR3 extends over 12 amino acids. Here the CDR3 reads CASSQERYEQYF.

The CDR3 reads CASSFDSPARETQYF. V usage is TRBV5-6 and J usage is TRBJ2-5; TCRdb outputs TRBD1, but without DNA this stays unchecked. CDR3 length equals 15 residues. The germline CDR1 and CDR2 sequences are SGHDT and YYEEEE.

The V gene is TRBV4-1, the J gene TRBJ1-3; TCRdb's D call, TRBD1, is unchecked because there is no DNA. This CDR3 spans 18 amino acids. Germline-derived CDR1 and CDR2 are MGHRA and YSYEKL. The CDR3 loop reads CASSQVSPGGMAGNTIYF.

The chain carries TRBV12-3 or TRBV12-4 and TRBJ1-6; TCRdb returns TRBD1, unconfirmable since there is no DNA. The length of the CDR3 is 15 residues. CDR3: CASSPTGAARPPLHF.

The chain recombines TRBV19 with TRBJ2-1; the D call from TCRdb, TRBD2, cannot be confirmed without DNA. This CDR3 has 15 amino acids. Germline V gives CDR1 LNHDA, CDR2 SQIVND (reference sequence). The chain's CDR3 is CASSPTSGNYNEQFF. Complete variable domain (other parts from reference TRBV19 and TRBJ2-1): DGGITQSPKYLFRKEGQNVTLSCEQNLNHDAMYWYRQDPGQGLRLIYYSQIVNDFQKGDIAEGYSVSREKKESFPLTVTSAQKNPTAFYLCASSPTSGNYNEQFFGPGTRLTVL.

The chain employs TRBV11-2 and TRBJ1-1; TCRdb outputs TRBD1, but without DNA this stays unchecked. CDR3 size: 15 residues. Germline V lookup: CDR1 SGHAT, CDR2 FQNNGV. The CDR3: CASSSRTAMNTEAFF.